This is a list of T cell receptor beta chains from one sample in a study of CD4 and CD8 cells across lung adenocarcinoma regions. Via MiXCR, TCRdb re-called the PCR reads, giving one row per CDR3 protein. The sample carries tens of thousands of distinct CDR3 sequences, roughly half recorded once. Sequencing was carried out using CD8+ T cells from the center of a lung tumor. The receptors originated from a female donor with lung adenocarcinoma. The CD4 and CD8 labels of this study may be unreliable. CDR3s include the opening cysteine and the closing phenylalanine or tryptophan. Each record gives: J gene, clone size, D gene, V gene, CDR3 DNA, CDR3 protein. D genes are given only for firm matches. Size values are once, few and many counts, or a class for expanded clones, and some rows have none.

j_gene: TRBJ2-2
abundance: .
d_gene: .
v_gene: TRBV10-3
CDR3nt: TGTGCCATGAGCGGCCAAGCGGTAAGCACCGAGGCGCAGTTTTTT
CDR3aa: CAMSGQAVSTEAQFF

j_gene: TRBJ2-5
abundance: .
d_gene: .
v_gene: TRBV6-1
CDR3nt: TGTGCCAGCAGGGGCCACCGGGGCAGGGACCAAGAGACTCAGTACTTC
CDR3aa: CASRGHRGRDQETQYF

j_gene: TRBJ2-5
abundance: few
d_gene: TRBD2
v_gene: TRBV11-2
CDR3nt: TGTGCCAGCTCCTCCCAGGGGGCCCTGGGACTAGCGGGAGGCCTAGAGACCCAGTACTTC
CDR3aa: CASSSQGALGLAGGLETQYF

j_gene: TRBJ2-6
abundance: .
d_gene: TRBD1
v_gene: TRBV10-2
CDR3nt: TGCGCCAGCAGCCCCGCGCAGGGGGCTGGGGCCAACGTGCAGTATTTC
CDR3aa: CASSPAQGAGANVQYF

j_gene: TRBJ1-2
abundance: many
d_gene: .
v_gene: TRBV12-3/TRBV12-4
CDR3nt: TGTGCCAGCAGTCCGGACAGTAGATACTATGGCTACACCTTC
CDR3aa: CASSPDSRYYGYTF

j_gene: TRBJ2-4
abundance: .
d_gene: .
v_gene: TRBV10-3
CDR3nt: TGTGCCACCAAGGTCCCGGGACGGGGATACGTGCAGTACTTC
CDR3aa: CATKVPGRGYVQYF

j_gene: TRBJ2-7
abundance: .
d_gene: TRBD2
v_gene: TRBV6-1
CDR3nt: TGTGCCAGCAGACCGGGGGGGAGTACCACAGATACGCAGTACTTC
CDR3aa: CASRPGGSTTDTQYF

j_gene: TRBJ2-5
abundance: medium-sized
d_gene: .
v_gene: TRBV27
CDR3nt: TGTGCCAGCAGATCAGGGAATCAAGAGACCCAGTACTTC
CDR3aa: CASRSGNQETQYF

j_gene: TRBJ2-7
abundance: .
d_gene: TRBD2
v_gene: TRBV6-5
CDR3nt: TGTGCCAGCAGTTACTCGATATCCCTAGCGGGGGCATACGAGCAGTACTTC
CDR3aa: CASSYSISLAGAYEQYF

j_gene: TRBJ2-4
abundance: .
d_gene: .
v_gene: TRBV6-5
CDR3nt: TGTGCGAGCAGTTACTCGGGGCCGGGAGCCAAAGATATGCAGTACTTT
CDR3aa: CASSYSGPGAKDMQYF

j_gene: TRBJ2-1
abundance: many
d_gene: TRBD1
v_gene: TRBV14
CDR3nt: TGTGCCAGCAGCCAAGGAGGGGACAGGGGCGCGGGGTACAATGAGCAGTTCTTC
CDR3aa: CASSQGGDRGAGYNEQFF

j_gene: TRBJ2-5
abundance: .
d_gene: TRBD2
v_gene: TRBV4-2
CDR3nt: TGTGCCAGCAGCCAGGAAATAGCGGGAGGGGCTGGAGTAGAGACCCAGTACTTC
CDR3aa: CASSQEIAGGAGVETQYF

j_gene: TRBJ2-5
abundance: .
d_gene: TRBD1
v_gene: TRBV6-5
CDR3nt: TGTGCCAGCAGTTACTACGGACAGGGCCGACCAGAGACGCAGTACTTT
CDR3aa: CASSYYGQGRPETQYF

j_gene: TRBJ1-6
abundance: medium-sized
d_gene: TRBD1
v_gene: TRBV6-5
CDR3nt: TGTGCCAGCACCCTCGGGACAGGCGGGGGGGGTTCACCCCTCCACTTT
CDR3aa: CASTLGTGGGGSPLHF

j_gene: TRBJ2-1
abundance: .
d_gene: TRBD2
v_gene: TRBV6-4
CDR3nt: TGTGCCAGCAGTGATAGGGCTAGCGGGGGCAATGAGCAGTTCTTC
CDR3aa: CASSDRASGGNEQFF

j_gene: TRBJ2-5
abundance: few
d_gene: .
v_gene: TRBV7-7
CDR3nt: TGTGCTAGCAGCCGGGGGGCGGAAGAGACCCAGTACTTC
CDR3aa: CASSRGAEETQYF

j_gene: TRBJ1-3
abundance: .
d_gene: .
v_gene: TRBV7-2
CDR3nt: TGTGCCAGCAGCTTCGGAGGGGTCTCTGGAAACACCATATATTTT
CDR3aa: CASSFGGVSGNTIYF

j_gene: TRBJ2-5
abundance: few
d_gene: TRBD2
v_gene: TRBV10-3
CDR3nt: TGTGCCATCAGTGAGCAAGTACTAGCGGGCCAAGAGACCCAGTACTTC
CDR3aa: CAISEQVLAGQETQYF

j_gene: TRBJ2-2
abundance: .
d_gene: .
v_gene: TRBV6-1
CDR3nt: TGTGCCAGCACCATTACACAGGGAGGCGGGGAGCTGTTTTTT
CDR3aa: CASTITQGGGELFF

j_gene: TRBJ2-5
abundance: many
d_gene: TRBD2
v_gene: TRBV4-1
CDR3nt: TGCGCCAGCAGCTCTTTTTACCCTAGCGGACAAGAGACCCAGTACTTC
CDR3aa: CASSSFYPSGQETQYF

j_gene: TRBJ2-3
abundance: .
d_gene: .
v_gene: TRBV10-3
CDR3nt: TGTGCCATCGATTTTGAGTTCTTC
CDR3aa: CAIDFEFF

j_gene: TRBJ2-4
abundance: .
d_gene: .
v_gene: TRBV27
CDR3nt: TGTGGCATCGCGGGGCGGCGAGCCAAAGACATGCAGTACTTC
CDR3aa: CGIAGRRAKDMQYF

j_gene: TRBJ2-6
abundance: .
d_gene: .
v_gene: TRBV4-2
CDR3nt: TGTGCCAGCAGCCCGGAAGGAAACGTCCTGACTTTC
CDR3aa: CASSPEGNVLTF

j_gene: TRBJ2-5
abundance: few
d_gene: TRBD2
v_gene: TRBV10-2
CDR3nt: TGCGCCAGCAGTGAGCCGGGACTAGCGGATCAAGAGACCCAGTACTTC
CDR3aa: CASSEPGLADQETQYF

j_gene: TRBJ1-1
abundance: many
d_gene: .
v_gene: TRBV27
CDR3nt: TGTGCCAGCAGTTTATTTGCAAGAAACAGGGATATGAACACTGAAGCTTTCTTT
CDR3aa: CASSLFARNRDMNTEAFF

j_gene: TRBJ2-7
abundance: .
d_gene: .
v_gene: TRBV6-4
CDR3nt: TGTGCCAGCAGTGACAGTGGCCCCGACGAGCAGTACTTC
CDR3aa: CASSDSGPDEQYF

j_gene: TRBJ2-1
abundance: few
d_gene: .
v_gene: TRBV6-5
CDR3nt: TGTGCCAGCAGTTACTCGGTCGGGGTTGACTACAATGAGCAGTTCTTC
CDR3aa: CASSYSVGVDYNEQFF

j_gene: TRBJ2-5
abundance: .
d_gene: .
v_gene: TRBV9
CDR3nt: TGTGCCAGCAGCGTCGATAGGGGGGGAGAGACCCAGTACTTC
CDR3aa: CASSVDRGGETQYF

j_gene: TRBJ2-5
abundance: few
d_gene: .
v_gene: TRBV20-1
CDR3nt: TGCAGCGGTATGGGGGGCTCGGTCCAAGAGACCCAGTACTTC
CDR3aa: CSGMGGSVQETQYF

j_gene: TRBJ2-7
abundance: .
d_gene: .
v_gene: TRBV3-1
CDR3nt: TGTGCCAGCAGCCAAAGAGGGGGTGGGGTAACCTACGAGCAGTACTTC
CDR3aa: CASSQRGGGVTYEQYF

j_gene: TRBJ2-7
abundance: .
d_gene: .
v_gene: TRBV6-1
CDR3nt: TGTGCCAGCAGTGGGACCAGAGCGAGTTCCTACGAGCAGTACTTC
CDR3aa: CASSGTRASSYEQYF

j_gene: TRBJ1-5
abundance: many
d_gene: .
v_gene: TRBV7-6
CDR3nt: TGTGCCAGCAGCCCCCGATTAGGGCTGGGTCAGCCCCAGCATTTT
CDR3aa: CASSPRLGLGQPQHF

j_gene: TRBJ2-4
abundance: .
d_gene: .
v_gene: TRBV27
CDR3nt: TGTGCCAGCAGTTTAGGGGCCAATGGGATTCAGTACTTC
CDR3aa: CASSLGANGIQYF

j_gene: TRBJ2-1
abundance: medium-sized
d_gene: .
v_gene: TRBV27
CDR3nt: TGTGCCAGCAGTTTGAGTCTACCCAACTACAATGAGCAGTTCTTC
CDR3aa: CASSLSLPNYNEQFF

j_gene: TRBJ2-3
abundance: .
d_gene: TRBD2
v_gene: TRBV20-1
CDR3nt: TGCAGTGCTAGAGATCAACCCTTTTTTTGCGGGAGGGTCTTCACAGATACGCAGTATTTT
CDR3aa: CSARDQPFFCGRVFTDTQYF

j_gene: TRBJ2-2
abundance: .
d_gene: .
v_gene: TRBV9
CDR3nt: TGTGCCAGCAGCCCGCGACACGCGAACACCGGGGAGCTGTTTTTT
CDR3aa: CASSPRHANTGELFF

j_gene: TRBJ2-1
abundance: many
d_gene: .
v_gene: TRBV6-1
CDR3nt: TGTGCCACCTGTCCTGGGTCCTACAATGAGCAGTTCTTC
CDR3aa: CATCPGSYNEQFF

j_gene: TRBJ2-3
abundance: .
d_gene: .
v_gene: TRBV10-3
CDR3nt: TGTGCCACTCAGGCTCCCGGGACCAAAAATACTCAGTATTTT
CDR3aa: CATQAPGTKNTQYF

j_gene: TRBJ1-5
abundance: many
d_gene: .
v_gene: TRBV27
CDR3nt: TGTGCCAGCAGCAAGGGGCCCGTCAATCAGCCCCAGCATTTT
CDR3aa: CASSKGPVNQPQHF

j_gene: TRBJ2-4
abundance: .
d_gene: .
v_gene: TRBV6-1
CDR3nt: TGTGCCAGCCAGAGGAGTCGGGGGCCGGGAGCCAAAGACACGCAGTATTTC
CDR3aa: CASQRSRGPGAKDTQYF

j_gene: TRBJ2-7
abundance: many
d_gene: .
v_gene: TRBV5-1
CDR3nt: TGCGCCAGCAGCTTGGAAGAAGGGGGATACGAGCAGTACTTC
CDR3aa: CASSLEEGGYEQYF

j_gene: TRBJ2-3
abundance: .
d_gene: .
v_gene: TRBV27
CDR3nt: TGTGCCAGCAGGCAGCGGGTGGGACCCACAGATATGCAGTATTTC
CDR3aa: CASRQRVGPTDMQYF

j_gene: TRBJ2-1
abundance: .
d_gene: TRBD1
v_gene: TRBV27
CDR3nt: TGTGCCAGCAGTAGAATAGGACAGGGGGCGTATGAGCAGTTCTTC
CDR3aa: CASSRIGQGAYEQFF

j_gene: TRBJ2-3
abundance: .
d_gene: TRBD1
v_gene: TRBV6-5
CDR3nt: TGTGCCAGCAGTTATACCGGGACAGGAGCCCCCACAGATACGCAGTATTTT
CDR3aa: CASSYTGTGAPTDTQYF

j_gene: TRBJ1-2
abundance: .
d_gene: .
v_gene: TRBV4-1
CDR3nt: TGCGCCAGCAGCCAAGAAGGCCCCTCGGTGGGCTACACCTTC
CDR3aa: CASSQEGPSVGYTF

j_gene: TRBJ2-5
abundance: .
d_gene: TRBD2
v_gene: TRBV6-1
CDR3nt: TGTGGCGGGGGGGAAGGGGGCCGAGACCAAGATACGCAGTATTTC
CDR3aa: CGGGEGGRDQDTQYF

j_gene: TRBJ2-5
abundance: .
d_gene: .
v_gene: TRBV6-1
CDR3nt: TGTGCCAGCAGACGGACTGGACGAGTAGAGACCCAGTACTTC
CDR3aa: CASRRTGRVETQYF

j_gene: TRBJ2-4
abundance: .
d_gene: TRBD1
v_gene: TRBV10-1
CDR3nt: TGCGGCGTCAGGGGGCTGGGAGCCGAAAACATTCAGTACTTT
CDR3aa: CGVRGLGAENIQYF

j_gene: TRBJ2-3
abundance: .
d_gene: TRBD1
v_gene: TRBV6-1
CDR3nt: TGTGCCAGGGGGCAGAGAGGGGGCGACCCAGAGACGCAGTATTTC
CDR3aa: CARGQRGGDPETQYF

j_gene: TRBJ2-3
abundance: medium-sized
d_gene: .
v_gene: TRBV27
CDR3nt: TGTGCCAGCAGTGAACAGGAACCCACAGATACGCAGTATTTT
CDR3aa: CASSEQEPTDTQYF

j_gene: TRBJ2-2
abundance: .
d_gene: .
v_gene: TRBV27
CDR3nt: TGTGCCAGCAGCTCTCCGGGGAGTGGGAGGACCGGTGAGCTGTTTTTT
CDR3aa: CASSSPGSGRTGELFF

j_gene: TRBJ2-1
abundance: .
d_gene: .
v_gene: TRBV5-1
CDR3nt: TGCGCCAGCAGCACAGGACAAGGTCACAATGAGCAGTTCTTC
CDR3aa: CASSTGQGHNEQFF

j_gene: TRBJ2-3
abundance: medium-sized
d_gene: .
v_gene: TRBV27
CDR3nt: TGTGCCAGCAGTTCTTTGGTCGATACGCAGTATTTT
CDR3aa: CASSSLVDTQYF